The TCR beta chain described here comes from a study of technical replicates of blood from a handful of donors. There are 15 residues in the CDR3. In germline, CDR1 is MNHEY, CDR2 SMNVEV (reference sequence). V lost 3 bases and J 0 bases, leaving 9 bases between the germline ends. Sequencing was performed with immunoSEQ multiplex PCR; in TCRdb, only in-frame clones are kept and a portion is missing. The sample gives about 69,000 clones, roughly 88% of which show up once; 4% to 5% is in the top ten. Input material: PBMCs. This TCR derives from a human donor in good health. Some clones in this sample may be carry-over from other donors' samples. The gene calls are TRBV27 and TRBJ2-1; D gene uncertain. CDR3 sequence reads: CASSFAPSSYNEQFF. The CDR3 DNA is TGTGCCAGCAGTTTCGCGCCGAGCTCCTACAATGAGCAGTTCTTC.